The rows below give T cell receptor beta chains drawn from one sample of a study of shared clonotypes between healthy human individuals. Generated by immunoSEQ multiplex PCR, the TCRdb table keeps only in-frame clones and is missing some. The data hold around 370,000 clones, with 96% observed a single time. Sequenced input: memory CD8+ T cells sorted from blood. The receptors derive from a man in his thirties or forties in good health. Both conserved end residues are part of each CDR3. D genes are given only for firm matches. The listing skips clone size in some rows; elsewhere it reads once, few, many or a size class.

clone size	D gene	V gene	J gene	CDR3 protein	CDR3 DNA
NA	NA	TRBV18	TRBJ2-5	CASSALETQYF	TGTGCCAGCTCCGCTCTTGAGACCCAGTACTTC
NA	TRBD1	TRBV11-2	TRBJ1-6	CASSQDRNSPLHF	TGTGCCAGCAGCCAGGACAGGAATTCACCCCTCCACTTT
once	TRBD2	TRBV27	TRBJ2-1	CASSFVGGRNEQFF	TGTGCCAGCAGTTTCGTGGGAGGGCGGAATGAGCAGTTCTTC
once	NA	TRBV10-3	TRBJ2-5	CAISVQGRETQYF	TGTGCCATCAGTGTCCAGGGGCGAGAGACCCAGTACTTC
NA	NA	TRBV28	TRBJ1-2	CASSSDGYTF	TGTGCCAGCAGTTCGGATGGCTACACCTTC
NA	NA	TRBV27	TRBJ2-1	CASSLYRGGEPYNEQFF	TGTGCCAGCAGTTTATACAGGGGAGGAGAACCCTACAATGAGCAGTTCTTC
NA	NA	TRBV2	TRBJ2-7	CASSEAQASYEQYF	TGTGCCAGCAGTGAGGCACAGGCCTCCTACGAGCAGTACTTC
NA	NA	TRBV18	TRBJ1-1	CASSPVEKPRTNTEAFF	TGTGCCAGCTCACCAGTGGAGAAACCCCGGACGAACACTGAAGCTTTCTTT
NA	NA	TRBV19	TRBJ2-7	CASSHYEQYF	TGTGCCAGTAGTCACTACGAGCAGTACTTC
NA	TRBD1	TRBV10-2	TRBJ1-5	CASGYRGHSNQPQHF	TGCGCCAGCGGCTACAGGGGGCATAGCAATCAGCCCCAGCATTTT
NA	TRBD2	TRBV19	TRBJ2-7	CASSRFSGNPYEQYF	TGTGCCAGTAGTAGGTTTAGCGGGAACCCCTACGAGCAGTACTTC
NA	TRBD1	TRBV29-1	TRBJ2-5	CSVATGGQETQYF	TGCAGCGTCGCGACAGGGGGGCAAGAGACCCAGTACTTC
NA	NA	TRBV18	TRBJ2-2	CASSHDRTGELFF	TGTGCCAGCTCACACGACAGGACCGGGGAGCTGTTTTTT
NA	NA	TRBV5-4	TRBJ2-7	CASSRRFSYEQYF	TGTGCCAGCTCTCGGAGGTTCTCCTACGAGCAGTACTTC
NA	NA	TRBV6-1	TRBJ1-2	CASSVLFGRGAKFDGYTF	TGTGCCAGCAGTGTTCTTTTTGGGAGGGGCGCGAAGTTTGATGGCTACACCTTC
NA	NA	TRBV6-1	TRBJ2-7	CASSAPDRIGYEQYF	TGTGCCAGCAGTGCCCCAGACAGGATAGGCTACGAGCAGTACTTC
NA	NA	TRBV18	TRBJ2-7	CASSPGLGYEQYF	TGTGCCAGCTCACCTGGACTCGGCTACGAGCAGTACTTC
NA	NA	TRBV4-1	TRBJ1-1	CASSQDSRNTEAFF	TGCGCCAGCAGCCAAGACAGTCGGAACACTGAAGCTTTCTTT
NA	NA	TRBV11-1	TRBJ2-3	CASSFRRQAKSTDTQYF	TGTGCCAGCAGCTTCCGTAGACAGGCCAAATCCACAGATACGCAGTATTTT
NA	TRBD1	TRBV6-1	TRBJ2-7	CASSAGTGGLNEQYF	TGTGCCAGCAGTGCCGGGACAGGGGGCTTGAACGAGCAGTACTTC
NA	NA	TRBV28	TRBJ2-5	CASSSGGETQYF	TGTGCCAGCAGTTCCGGCGGTGAGACCCAGTACTTC
NA	NA	TRBV28	TRBJ1-5	CASSLGTLQPQHF	TGTGCCAGCAGCTTAGGGACGTTACAGCCCCAGCATTTT
NA	TRBD1	TRBV28	TRBJ1-4	CASSLSSGTGDEKLFF	TGTGCCAGCAGCCTATCCTCCGGGACAGGGGATGAAAAACTGTTTTTT
once	TRBD1	TRBV28	TRBJ2-3	CASRTGSTDTQYF	TGTGCCAGCAGGACAGGGAGCACAGATACGCAGTATTTT
NA	NA	TRBV19	TRBJ1-4	CASSTPGTSNEKLFF	TGTGCCAGTAGTACCCCCGGGACCTCGAATGAAAAACTGTTTTTT
NA	NA	TRBV2	TRBJ2-3	CASMGATDTQYF	TGTGCCAGCATGGGAGCCACAGATACGCAGTATTTT
NA	NA	TRBV7-9	TRBJ1-2	CASSLEWALGGYTF	TGTGCCAGCAGCTTAGAGTGGGCTTTGGGTGGCTACACCTTC